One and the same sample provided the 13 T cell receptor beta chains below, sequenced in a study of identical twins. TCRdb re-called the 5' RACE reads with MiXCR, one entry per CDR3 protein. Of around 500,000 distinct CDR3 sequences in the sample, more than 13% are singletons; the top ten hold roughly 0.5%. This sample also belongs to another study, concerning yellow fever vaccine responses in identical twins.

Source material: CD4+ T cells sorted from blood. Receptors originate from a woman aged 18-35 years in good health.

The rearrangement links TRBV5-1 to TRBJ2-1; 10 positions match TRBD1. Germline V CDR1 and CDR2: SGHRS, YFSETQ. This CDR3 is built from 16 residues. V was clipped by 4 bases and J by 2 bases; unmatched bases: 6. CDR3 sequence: CASSITTGGPYNEQFF. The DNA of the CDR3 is TGCGCCAGCAGCATAACGACAGGGGGCCCCTACAATGAGCAGTTCTTC. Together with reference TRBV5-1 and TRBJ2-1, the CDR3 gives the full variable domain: KAGVTQTPRYLIKTRGQQVTLSCSPISGHRSVSWYQQTPGQGLQFLFEYFSETQRNKGNFPGRFSGRQFSNSRSEMNVSTLELGDSALYLCASSITTGGPYNEQFFGPGTRLTVL.

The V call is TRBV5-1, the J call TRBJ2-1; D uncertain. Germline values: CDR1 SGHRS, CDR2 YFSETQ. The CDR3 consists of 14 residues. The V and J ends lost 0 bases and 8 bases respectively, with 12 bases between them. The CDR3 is CASSLGHGTDEQFF. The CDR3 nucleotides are TGCGCCAGCAGCTTGGGACATGGAACAGATGAGCAGTTCTTC.

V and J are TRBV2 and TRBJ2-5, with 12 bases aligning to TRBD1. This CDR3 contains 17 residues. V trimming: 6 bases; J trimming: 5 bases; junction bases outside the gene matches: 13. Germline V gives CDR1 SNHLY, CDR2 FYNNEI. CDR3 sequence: CASRPSSGTGGRETQYF. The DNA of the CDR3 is TGTGCCAGCAGACCCAGCTCCGGGACAGGGGGCCGGGAGACCCAGTACTTC.

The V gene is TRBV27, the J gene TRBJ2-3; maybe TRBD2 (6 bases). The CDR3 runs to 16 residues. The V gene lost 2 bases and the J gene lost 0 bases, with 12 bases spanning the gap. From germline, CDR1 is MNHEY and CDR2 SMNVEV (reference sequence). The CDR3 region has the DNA TGTGCCAGCAGTTTAGGGGCTAGCGCTAGCACAGATACGCAGTATTTT. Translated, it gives CASSLGASASTDTQYF.

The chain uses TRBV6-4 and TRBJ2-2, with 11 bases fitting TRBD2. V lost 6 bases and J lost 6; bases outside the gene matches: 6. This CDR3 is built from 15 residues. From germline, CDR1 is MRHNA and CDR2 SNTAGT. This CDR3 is CASSILAGDSGELFF. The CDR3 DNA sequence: TGTGCCAGCAGCATACTAGCGGGAGATTCCGGGGAGCTGTTTTTT.

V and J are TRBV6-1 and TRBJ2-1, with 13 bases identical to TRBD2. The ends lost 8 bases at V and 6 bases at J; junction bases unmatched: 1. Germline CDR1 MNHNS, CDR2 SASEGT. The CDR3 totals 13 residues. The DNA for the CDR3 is TGTGCCAGCGGGACTAGCGGGACCAATGAGCAGTTCTTC. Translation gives CASGTSGTNEQFF.

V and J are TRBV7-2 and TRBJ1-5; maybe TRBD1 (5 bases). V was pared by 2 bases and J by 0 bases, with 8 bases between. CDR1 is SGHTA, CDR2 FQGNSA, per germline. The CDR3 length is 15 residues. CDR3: CASSLTQGSNQPQHF. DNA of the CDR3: TGTGCCAGCAGCTTAACCCAGGGTAGCAATCAGCCCCAGCATTTT.

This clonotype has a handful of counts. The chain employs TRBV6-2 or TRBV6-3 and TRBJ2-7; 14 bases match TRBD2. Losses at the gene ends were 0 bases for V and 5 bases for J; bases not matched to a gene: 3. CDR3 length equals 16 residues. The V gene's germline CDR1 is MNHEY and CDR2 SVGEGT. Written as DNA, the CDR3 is TGTGCCAGCAGTTACTCGGGACTAGCGGGAGTTAACGAGCAGTACTTC. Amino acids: CASSYSGLAGVNEQYF.

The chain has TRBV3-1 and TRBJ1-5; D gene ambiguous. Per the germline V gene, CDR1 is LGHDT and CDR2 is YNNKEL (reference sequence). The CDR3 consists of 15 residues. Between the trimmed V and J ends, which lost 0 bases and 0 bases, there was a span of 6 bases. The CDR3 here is CASSQDGSSNQPQHF. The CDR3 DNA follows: TGTGCCAGCAGCCAAGACGGTAGTAGCAATCAGCCCCAGCATTTT.

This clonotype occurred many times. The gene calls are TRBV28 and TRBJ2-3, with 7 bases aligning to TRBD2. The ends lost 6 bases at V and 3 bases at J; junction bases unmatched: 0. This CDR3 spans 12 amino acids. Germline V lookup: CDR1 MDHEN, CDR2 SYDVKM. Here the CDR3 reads CASRGGTDTQYF. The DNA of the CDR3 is TGTGCCAGCAGGGGAGGGACAGATACGCAGTATTTT.

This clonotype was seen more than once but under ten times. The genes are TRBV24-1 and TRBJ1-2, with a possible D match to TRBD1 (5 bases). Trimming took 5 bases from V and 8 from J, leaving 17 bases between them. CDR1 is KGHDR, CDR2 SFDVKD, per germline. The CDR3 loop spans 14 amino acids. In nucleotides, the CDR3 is TGTGCCACCAGTGGTGATGCCGACAGCAAGGGCTACACCTTC. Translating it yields CATSGDADSKGYTF.

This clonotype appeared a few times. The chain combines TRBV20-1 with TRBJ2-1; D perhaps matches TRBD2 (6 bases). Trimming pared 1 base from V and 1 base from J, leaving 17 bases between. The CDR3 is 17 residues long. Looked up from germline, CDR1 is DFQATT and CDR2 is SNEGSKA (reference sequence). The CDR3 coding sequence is TGCAGTGCTAGAGTACTTCCTGGCGGGGCTTCCTACAATGAGCAGTTCTTC. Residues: CSARVLPGGASYNEQFF.

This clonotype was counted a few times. This chain's CDR3 is CASSALADSSYEQYF. The CDR3 bases are TGTGCCAGCAGCGCCCTAGCGGACAGCTCCTACGAGCAGTACTTC. V gene TRBV9 combines with J gene TRBJ2-7; possible D gene TRBD2, 7 bases. Between the trimmed V and J ends, which lost 3 bases and 0 bases, there was a span of 13 bases. Germline V gives CDR1 SGDLS, CDR2 YYNGEE. This CDR3 region has 15 residues.